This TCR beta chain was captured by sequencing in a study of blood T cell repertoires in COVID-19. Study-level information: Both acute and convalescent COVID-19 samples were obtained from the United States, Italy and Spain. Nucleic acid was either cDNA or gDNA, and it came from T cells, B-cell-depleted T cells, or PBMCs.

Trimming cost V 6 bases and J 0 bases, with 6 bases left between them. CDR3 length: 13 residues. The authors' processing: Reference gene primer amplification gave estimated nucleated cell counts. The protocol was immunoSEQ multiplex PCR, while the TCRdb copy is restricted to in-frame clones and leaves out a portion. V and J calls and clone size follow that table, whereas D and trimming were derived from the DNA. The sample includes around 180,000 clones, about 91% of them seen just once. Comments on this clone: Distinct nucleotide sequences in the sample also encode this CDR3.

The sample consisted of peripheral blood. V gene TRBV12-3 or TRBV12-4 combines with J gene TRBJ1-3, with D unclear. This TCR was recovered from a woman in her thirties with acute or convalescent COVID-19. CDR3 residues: CASSLSSGNTIYF. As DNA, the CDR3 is TGTGCCAGCAGCCTGAGCTCTGGAAACACCATATATTTT.